This T cell receptor (beta chain) is drawn from a study of blood T cell repertoires in COVID-19. In the study overall: The United States, Italy and Spain provided the acute and convalescent COVID-19 samples. Sample material is recorded as cDNA or gDNA derived from T cells, B-cell-depleted T cells, or PBMCs.

As processed by the authors: How many nucleated cells were present was estimated from reference gene primer amplification. Profiled with immunoSEQ multiplex PCR; TCRdb holds only in-frame clones, not every one. Clone size and the V and J calls come from that table; the DNA yielded D and trimming. The sample consists of about 45,000 clones, approximately 90% of them appearing once. This CDR3 is 14 amino acids long. In germline, CDR1 is MNHEY, CDR2 SMNVEV (reference sequence). Trimming took 6 bases from V and 0 from J, leaving 8 bases between them. The sequencing sample was made of peripheral blood. The chain joins TRBV27 to TRBJ1-4; no firm D call. The TCR was taken from a man between 45 and 60 years old with COVID-19, enrolled during active disease. CDR3: CASRMGATNEKLFF. DNA of the CDR3: TGTGCCAGCAGGATGGGAGCAACTAATGAAAAACTGTTTTTT.